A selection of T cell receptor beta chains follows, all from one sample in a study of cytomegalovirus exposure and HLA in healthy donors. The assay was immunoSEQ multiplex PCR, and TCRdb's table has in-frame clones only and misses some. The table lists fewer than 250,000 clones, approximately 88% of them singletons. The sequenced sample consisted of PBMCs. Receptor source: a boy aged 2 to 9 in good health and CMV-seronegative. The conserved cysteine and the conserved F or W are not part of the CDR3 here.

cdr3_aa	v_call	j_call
ASGSGALISDTQY	TRBV13	TRBJ2-3
ASRPEGTSRIEQF	TRBV5-4	TRBJ2-1
AIRTGSYEQY	TRBV2	NA
ASSPGQQVRGTDTQY	TRBV9	TRBJ2-3
ASKGDFSGSGDTQY	TRBV2	TRBJ2-3
ASRGQGHQPQH	TRBV7-9	TRBJ1-5
ASRLGGATGEAF	TRBV19	TRBJ1-1
ASSEGQGAWDTQY	TRBV18	TRBJ2-3
ASSVGAGGSYEQY	TRBV9	TRBJ2-7
ASSKGRGAGNTIY	TRBV21-1	TRBJ1-3
ASSEGTGNGYT	TRBV9	TRBJ1-2
ASSLALGGQPQH	TRBV5-1	TRBJ1-5
ASSLDRVQETQY	TRBV19	TRBJ2-5
ASSVGVNYYEQY	TRBV9	TRBJ2-7
ASSQATLDEQY	TRBV27	TRBJ2-7
ASSSPQGARNEKLF	TRBV28	TRBJ1-4
ASSRRQGSPGANVLT	TRBV9	TRBJ2-6
ASSNGGGVGEQY	TRBV30	TRBJ2-7
ASSAGQVRKTQY	TRBV27	TRBJ2-5
ASSRGNSGGSYEQY	TRBV27	NA
ASSDTSNTGELF	TRBV5-1	TRBJ2-2
AISDPQGYYGYT	TRBV10-3	TRBJ1-2
ASSTDWNYGYT	TRBV19	TRBJ1-2
ASNWGVYSNQPQH	TRBV19	TRBJ1-5
ASSSPSGSGGNTIY	TRBV9	TRBJ1-3
ASSIGLAYSNQPQH	TRBV19	TRBJ1-5
ASSLIGGAKGYTEAF	TRBV11-2	TRBJ1-1
ASSLAGQGMHEQY	TRBV5-1	TRBJ2-7
ASSVLPAGQGNEKLF	TRBV9	TRBJ1-4
ASSITGTSDTQY	TRBV27	TRBJ2-3
AFQGTGYEKLF	TRBV30	TRBJ1-4
AWSVEVNNEKLF	TRBV30	TRBJ1-4
ASSSGTSGGAAYNEQF	TRBV7-3	TRBJ2-1